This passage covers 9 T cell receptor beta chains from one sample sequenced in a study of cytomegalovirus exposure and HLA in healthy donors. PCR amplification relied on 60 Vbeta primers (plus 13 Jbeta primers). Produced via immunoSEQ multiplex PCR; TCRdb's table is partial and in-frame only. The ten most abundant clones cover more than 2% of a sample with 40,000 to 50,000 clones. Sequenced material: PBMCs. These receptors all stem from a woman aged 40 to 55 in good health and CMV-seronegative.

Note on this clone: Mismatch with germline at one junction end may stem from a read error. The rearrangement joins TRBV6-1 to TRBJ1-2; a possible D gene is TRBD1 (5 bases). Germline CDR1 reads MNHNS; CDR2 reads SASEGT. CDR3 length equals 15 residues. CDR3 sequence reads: CASTPRPLGQNGFTF. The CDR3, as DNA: TGTGCCAGCACACCCCGACCCCTGGGGCAGAATGGCTTCACCTTC.

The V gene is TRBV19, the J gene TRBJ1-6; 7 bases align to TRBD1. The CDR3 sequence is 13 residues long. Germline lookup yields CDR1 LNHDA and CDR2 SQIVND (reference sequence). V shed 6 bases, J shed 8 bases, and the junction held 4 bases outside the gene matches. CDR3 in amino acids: CASRDRVDSPLHF. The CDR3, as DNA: TGTGCCAGTAGAGACAGGGTCGATTCACCCCTCCACTTT.

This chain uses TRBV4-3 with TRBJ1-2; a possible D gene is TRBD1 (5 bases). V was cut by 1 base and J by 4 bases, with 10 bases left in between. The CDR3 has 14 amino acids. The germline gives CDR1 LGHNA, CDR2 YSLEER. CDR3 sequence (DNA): TGCGCCAGCAGCCAAGTGCAGGGTGTCTATGGCTACACCTTC. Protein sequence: CASSQVQGVYGYTF.

CDR3 sequence: CASSVDGGHTGELFF. Written as DNA, the CDR3 is TGTGCCAGCAGCGTAGATGGGGGCCACACCGGGGAGCTGTTTTTT. The genes are TRBV9 and TRBJ2-2; maybe TRBD1 (6 bases). Germline lookup yields CDR1 SGDLS and CDR2 YYNGEE. V lost 0 bases, J lost 3 bases, and 9 bases lay in between. This CDR3 contains 15 residues.

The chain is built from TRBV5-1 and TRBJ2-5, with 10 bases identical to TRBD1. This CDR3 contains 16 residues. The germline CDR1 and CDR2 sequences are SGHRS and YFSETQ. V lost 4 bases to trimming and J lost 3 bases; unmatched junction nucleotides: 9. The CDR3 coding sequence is TGCGCCAGCAGCCCGAGGGACGGGACAGGGGAAGAGACCCAGTACTTC. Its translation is CASSPRDGTGEETQYF.

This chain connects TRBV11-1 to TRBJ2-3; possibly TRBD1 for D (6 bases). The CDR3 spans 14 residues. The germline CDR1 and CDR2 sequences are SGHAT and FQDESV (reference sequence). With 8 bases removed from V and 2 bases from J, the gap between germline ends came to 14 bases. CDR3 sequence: CASRPQGHTDTQYF. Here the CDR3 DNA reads TGTGCCAGCCGACCCCAGGGACACACAGATACGCAGTATTTT. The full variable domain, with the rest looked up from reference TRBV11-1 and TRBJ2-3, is EAEVAQSPRYKITEKSQAVAFWCDPISGHATLYWYRQILGQGPELLVQFQDESVVDDSQLPKDRFSAERLKGVDSTLKIQPAELGDSAMYLCASRPQGHTDTQYFGPGTRLTVL.

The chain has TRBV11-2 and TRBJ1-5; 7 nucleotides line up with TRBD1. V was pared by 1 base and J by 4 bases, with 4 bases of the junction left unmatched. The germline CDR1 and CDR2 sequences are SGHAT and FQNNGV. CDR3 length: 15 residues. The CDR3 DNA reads TGTGCCAGCAGCTTAGGGTCGGACAGGAATCAGCCCCAGCATTTT. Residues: CASSLGSDRNQPQHF.

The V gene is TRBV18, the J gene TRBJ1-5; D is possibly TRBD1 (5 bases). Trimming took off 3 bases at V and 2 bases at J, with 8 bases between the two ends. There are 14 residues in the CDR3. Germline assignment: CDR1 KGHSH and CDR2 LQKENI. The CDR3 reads CASSPGLGNQPQHF. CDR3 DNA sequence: TGTGCCAGCTCACCGGGACTTGGCAATCAGCCCCAGCATTTT.

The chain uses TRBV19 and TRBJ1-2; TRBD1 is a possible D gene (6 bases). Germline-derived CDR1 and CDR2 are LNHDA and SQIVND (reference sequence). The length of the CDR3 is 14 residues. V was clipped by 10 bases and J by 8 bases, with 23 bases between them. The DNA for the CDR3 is TGTGCCACCTCGCGTGGGGGCCAGCCACCGGGCTACACCTTC. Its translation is CATSRGGQPPGYTF.